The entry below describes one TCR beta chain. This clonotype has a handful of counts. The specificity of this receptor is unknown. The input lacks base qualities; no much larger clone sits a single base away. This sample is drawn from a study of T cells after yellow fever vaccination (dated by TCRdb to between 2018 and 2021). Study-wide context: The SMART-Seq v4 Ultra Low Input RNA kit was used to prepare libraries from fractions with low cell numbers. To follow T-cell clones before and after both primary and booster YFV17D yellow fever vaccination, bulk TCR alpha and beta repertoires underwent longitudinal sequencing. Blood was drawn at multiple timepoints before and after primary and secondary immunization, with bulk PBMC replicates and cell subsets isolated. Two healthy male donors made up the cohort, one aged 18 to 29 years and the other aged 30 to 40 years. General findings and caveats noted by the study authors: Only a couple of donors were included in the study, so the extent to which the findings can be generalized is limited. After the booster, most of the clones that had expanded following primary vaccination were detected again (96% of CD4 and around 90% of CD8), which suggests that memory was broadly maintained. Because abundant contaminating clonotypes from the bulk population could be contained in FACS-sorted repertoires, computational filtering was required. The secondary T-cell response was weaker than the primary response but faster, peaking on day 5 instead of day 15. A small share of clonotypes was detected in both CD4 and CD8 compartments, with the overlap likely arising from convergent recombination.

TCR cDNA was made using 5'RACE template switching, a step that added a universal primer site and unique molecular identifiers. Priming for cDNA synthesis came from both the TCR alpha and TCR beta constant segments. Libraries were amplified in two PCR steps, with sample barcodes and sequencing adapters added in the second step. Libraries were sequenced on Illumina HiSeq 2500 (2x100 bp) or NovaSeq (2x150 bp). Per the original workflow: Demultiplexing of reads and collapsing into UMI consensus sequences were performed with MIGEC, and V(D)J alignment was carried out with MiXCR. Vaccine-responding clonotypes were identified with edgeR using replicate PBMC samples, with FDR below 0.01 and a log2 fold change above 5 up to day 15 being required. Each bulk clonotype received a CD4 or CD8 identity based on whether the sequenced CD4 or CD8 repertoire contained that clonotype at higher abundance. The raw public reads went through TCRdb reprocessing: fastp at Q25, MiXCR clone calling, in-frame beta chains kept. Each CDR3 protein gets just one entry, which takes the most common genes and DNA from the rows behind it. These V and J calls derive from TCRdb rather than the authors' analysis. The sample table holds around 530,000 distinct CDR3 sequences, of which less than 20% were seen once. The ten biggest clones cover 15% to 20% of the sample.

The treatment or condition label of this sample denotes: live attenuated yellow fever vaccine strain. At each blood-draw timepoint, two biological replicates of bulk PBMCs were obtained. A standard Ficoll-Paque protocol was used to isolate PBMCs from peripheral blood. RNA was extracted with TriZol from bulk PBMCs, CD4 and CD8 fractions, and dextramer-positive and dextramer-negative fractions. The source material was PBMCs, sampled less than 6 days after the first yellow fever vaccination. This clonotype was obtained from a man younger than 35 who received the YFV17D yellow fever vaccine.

The CDR3 sequence is CASSPNYREGGKNIQYF. The DNA is as follows: TGTGCCAGCAGCCCTAACTACAGGGAGGGAGGCAAAAACATTCAGTACTTC. Recombination joined TRBV27 with TRBJ2-4, with a tentative D gene TRBD2 over 7 matching bases. The CDR1 and CDR2 encoded by the germline V gene (reference sequence) are MNHEY and SMNVEV. The CDR3 runs 17 amino acids, cysteine and phenylalanine included. Solely the CDR3 DNA is kept, with 51 bases framed from the first base. Between the V and J ends, shortened by 6 bases and 3 bases respectively, the junction contains 21 bases.